This TCR beta chain was documented in a study of CD8+CD57+ T cells in acquired aplastic anemia. At the level of the study: Recorded DNA amounts for sorted CD4+ and CD8+ cells had an average of 3.2 ug.

The CDR3 runs to 14 residues. Trimming took 1 base from V and 11 from J; bases not matched to a gene: 10. Germline CDR1 and CDR2: WSHSY and SAAADI. According to the study, genomic DNA was the template for TCR beta VDJ and CDR3 profiling. TCRdb re-called the reads through MiXCR, storing one row per CDR3 protein. Among about 140,000 distinct CDR3 sequences listed, 41% were seen once. Sample: sorted CD4+, CD8+, or CD8+CD57+ T cells (not recorded which) from PBMCs. The TCR comes from a human donor in good health, serving as a control. J is TRBJ1-1 and V is TRBV10-2; 7 nucleotides match TRBD1. CDR3 region: CASSEWQGVSRAFF. The CDR3, as DNA: TGCGCCAGCAGTGAGTGGCAGGGGGTGAGTCGGGCTTTCTTT.